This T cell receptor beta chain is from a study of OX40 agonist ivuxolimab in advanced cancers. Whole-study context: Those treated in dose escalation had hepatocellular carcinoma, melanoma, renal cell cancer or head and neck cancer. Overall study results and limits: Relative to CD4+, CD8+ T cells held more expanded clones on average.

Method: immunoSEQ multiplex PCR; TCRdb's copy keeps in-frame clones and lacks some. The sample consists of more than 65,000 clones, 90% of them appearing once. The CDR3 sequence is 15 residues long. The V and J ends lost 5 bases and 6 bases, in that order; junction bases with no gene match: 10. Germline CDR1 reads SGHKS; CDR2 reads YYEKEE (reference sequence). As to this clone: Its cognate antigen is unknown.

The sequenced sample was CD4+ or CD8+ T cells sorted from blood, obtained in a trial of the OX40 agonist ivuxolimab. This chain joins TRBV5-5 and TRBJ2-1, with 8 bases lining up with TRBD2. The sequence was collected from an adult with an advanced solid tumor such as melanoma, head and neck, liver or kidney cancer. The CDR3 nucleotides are TGTGCCAGCAGGGGGGGGACTAGTTTCCCCAATGAGCAGTTCTTC. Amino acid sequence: CASRGGTSFPNEQFF.